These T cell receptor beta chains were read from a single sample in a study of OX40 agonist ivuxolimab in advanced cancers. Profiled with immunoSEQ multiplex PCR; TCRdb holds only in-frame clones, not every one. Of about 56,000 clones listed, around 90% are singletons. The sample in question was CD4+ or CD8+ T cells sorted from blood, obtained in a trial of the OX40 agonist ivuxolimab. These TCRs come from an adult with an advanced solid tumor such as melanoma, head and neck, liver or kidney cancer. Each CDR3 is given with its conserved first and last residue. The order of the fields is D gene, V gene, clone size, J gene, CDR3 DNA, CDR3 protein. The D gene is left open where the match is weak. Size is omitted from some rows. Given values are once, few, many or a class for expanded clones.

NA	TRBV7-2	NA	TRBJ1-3	TGTGCCAGCAGCTTAGGGCAGGTGGGCGGAAACACCATATATTTT	CASSLGQVGGNTIYF
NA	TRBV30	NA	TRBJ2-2	TGTGCCTGGAGTGTACTGGAACATCGGAGATTTTTT	CAWSVLEHRRFF
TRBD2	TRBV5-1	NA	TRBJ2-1	TGCGCCAGCAGCTTGGAGGCGGGAGGGGACAATGAGCAGTTCTTC	CASSLEAGGDNEQFF
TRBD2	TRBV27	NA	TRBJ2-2	TGTGCCAGCACTGGACTAGCGGACCCTCGGGACACCGGGGAGCTGTTTTTT	CASTGLADPRDTGELFF
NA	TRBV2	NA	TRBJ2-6	TGTGCCAGCAGTTTACAGGTATACGGGGCCAACGTCCTGACTTTC	CASSLQVYGANVLTF
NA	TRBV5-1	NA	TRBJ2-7	TGCGCCAGCAGCTTAGGGACACCGAACTACGAGCAGTACTTC	CASSLGTPNYEQYF
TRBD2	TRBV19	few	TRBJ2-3	TGTGCCAGTAGTCTAGCGGGAGGGCACGCAGATACGCAGTATTTT	CASSLAGGHADTQYF
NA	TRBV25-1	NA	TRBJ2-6	TGTGCCAGCAGTGAACTGGGAGTCTCTGGGGCCAACGTCCTGACTTTC	CASSELGVSGANVLTF
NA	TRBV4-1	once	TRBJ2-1	TGCGCCAGCAGCCCTATAAGACTTGTCTCCTACAATGAGCAGTTCTTC	CASSPIRLVSYNEQFF
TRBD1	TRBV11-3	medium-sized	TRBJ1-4	TGTGCCAGCAGCTCTGGACAGGGATTTGAAAAACTGTTTTTT	CASSSGQGFEKLFF
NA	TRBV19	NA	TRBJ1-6	TGTGCCAGTAGTATCGCCGGGAATTCACCCCTCCACTTT	CASSIAGNSPLHF
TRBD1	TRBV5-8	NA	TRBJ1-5	TGTGCCAGCTCCGACAGGGCTAGCAATCAGCCCCAGCATTTT	CASSDRASNQPQHF
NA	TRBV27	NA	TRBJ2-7	TGTGCCAGCAGCTCGGAGCAGTACTTC	CASSSEQYF
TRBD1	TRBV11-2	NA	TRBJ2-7	TGTGCCAGCAGCTTAGGGCAGGGGGACGAGCAGTACTTC	CASSLGQGDEQYF
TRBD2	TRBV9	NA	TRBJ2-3	TGTGCCAGCAGCCCCCGGGGACTAGCGGGATCAGATACGCAGTATTTT	CASSPRGLAGSDTQYF
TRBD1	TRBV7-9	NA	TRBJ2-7	TGTGCCAGCAGCTCAAGGGACAGGGTCGAGCAGTACTTC	CASSSRDRVEQYF
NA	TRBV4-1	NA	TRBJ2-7	TGCGCCAGCAGCTCCTCCTACGAGCAGTACTTC	CASSSSYEQYF
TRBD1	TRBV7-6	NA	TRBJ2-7	TGTGCCAGCAGCTCGGACAGGGCTAGCGACGAGCAGTACTTC	CASSSDRASDEQYF
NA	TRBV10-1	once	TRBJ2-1	TGCGCCAGCAGTGAGTCTTTTGGACAGTACAATGAGCAGTTCTTC	CASSESFGQYNEQFF
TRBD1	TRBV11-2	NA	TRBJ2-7	TGTGCCAGCAGCCAGGGGACAGGCGACTACGAGCAGTACTTC	CASSQGTGDYEQYF
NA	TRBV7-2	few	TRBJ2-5	TGTGCCAGCAGCTTTTCGAGCTCGGCCCAGTACTTC	CASSFSSSAQYF
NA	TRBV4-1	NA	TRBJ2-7	TGCGCCAGCAGCCCGACAGGCTCCGGCGAGCAGTACTTC	CASSPTGSGEQYF
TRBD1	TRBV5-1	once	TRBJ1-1	TGCGCCAGCAGCTTTAAACAGGGGGAAGCTTTCTTT	CASSFKQGEAFF
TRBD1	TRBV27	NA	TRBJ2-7	TGTGCCAGCAGATCTATTACAGGGGGCTTCTACGAGCAGTACTTC	CASRSITGGFYEQYF
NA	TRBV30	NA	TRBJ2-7	TGTGCCTGGAGCCCAGGGACCAACTACGAGCAGTACTTC	CAWSPGTNYEQYF
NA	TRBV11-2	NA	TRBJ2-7	TGTGCCAGCAGCGAGAGCTACGAGCAGTACTTC	CASSESYEQYF
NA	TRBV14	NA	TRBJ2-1	TGTGCCAGCAGCGTTAGCGCCTCCTACAATGAGCAGTTCTTC	CASSVSASYNEQFF
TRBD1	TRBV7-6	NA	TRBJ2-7	TGTGCCAGCAGCCCGGGACAGGGGACCACCTACGAGCAGTACTTC	CASSPGQGTTYEQYF
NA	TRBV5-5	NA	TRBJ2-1	TGTGCCAGCAGCCGGGACGATCTCTACAATGAGCAGTTCTTC	CASSRDDLYNEQFF
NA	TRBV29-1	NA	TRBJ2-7	TGCAGCGTGGAAAGGGACTACGAGCAGTACTTC	CSVERDYEQYF
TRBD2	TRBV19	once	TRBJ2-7	TGTGCCAGTGGCTTCGGGGGAGGGCCATACGAGCAGTACTTC	CASGFGGGPYEQYF
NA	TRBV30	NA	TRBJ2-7	TGTGCCTGCGTCCTAGGTGGGGGCTACGAGCAGTACTTC	CACVLGGGYEQYF
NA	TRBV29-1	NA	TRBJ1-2	TGCAGCGTTATCACCTCCCGCGGCTACACCTTC	CSVITSRGYTF
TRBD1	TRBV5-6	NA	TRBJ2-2	TGTGCCAGCAGGTTACAGGGGGCCGGGGAGCTGTTTTTT	CASRLQGAGELFF
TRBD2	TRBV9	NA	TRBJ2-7	TGTGCCAGCAGCGAGACGGCCGGGACTAGCGGGATCGACGAGCAGTACTTC	CASSETAGTSGIDEQYF
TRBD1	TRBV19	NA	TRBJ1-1	TGTGCCAGCGGGACAGGGGTGGGTGAAGCTTTCTTT	CASGTGVGEAFF
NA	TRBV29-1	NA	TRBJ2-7	TGCAGCGTTGAAGATGGCAAAGGGTACGAGCAGTACTTC	CSVEDGKGYEQYF
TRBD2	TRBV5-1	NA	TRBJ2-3	TGCGCCAGCAGCCCGTTCGGTCGCGGGAGTAGCACAGATACGCAGTATTTT	CASSPFGRGSSTDTQYF
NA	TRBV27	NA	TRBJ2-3	TGTGCCAGCAGCCTCCTGGGGGCGGGACGCACAGATACGCAGTATTTT	CASSLLGAGRTDTQYF
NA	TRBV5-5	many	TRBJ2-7	TGTGCCAGCAGCGGTGATTTCTACGAGCAGTACTTC	CASSGDFYEQYF
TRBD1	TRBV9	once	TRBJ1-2	TGTGCCAGCAGCGTAGAGGGGGCAGGGGGTACTCTTGGCTACACCTTC	CASSVEGAGGTLGYTF
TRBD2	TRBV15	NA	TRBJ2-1	TGTGCCACCAGCCAAATTGGGGCTAGCGGGGAGCTTAGACCTGAGCAGTTCTTC	CATSQIGASGELRPEQFF
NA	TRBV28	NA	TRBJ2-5	TGTGCCAGCAGCATCCCCCCCGTAGAGGTAGGAGAGACCCAGTACTTC	CASSIPPVEVGETQYF
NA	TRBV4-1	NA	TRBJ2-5	TGCGCCAGCAGCCCCTTCGGAGCGGAAGAGACCCAGTACTTC	CASSPFGAEETQYF
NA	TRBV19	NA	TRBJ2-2	TGTGCCAGTAGTCTATCGAACACCGGGGAGCTGTTTTTT	CASSLSNTGELFF
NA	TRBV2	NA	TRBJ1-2	TGTGCCAGCATCCCTGCCCGAACTGATGGCTACACCTTC	CASIPARTDGYTF
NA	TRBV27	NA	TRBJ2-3	TGTGCCAGCAGTTTATTCCAGGGTTTAGGCACAGATACGCAGTATTTT	CASSLFQGLGTDTQYF
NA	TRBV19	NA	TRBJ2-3	TGTGCCAGTGGTGACTTAGCTAGCACAGATACGCAGTATTTT	CASGDLASTDTQYF
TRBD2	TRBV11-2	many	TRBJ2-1	TGTGCCAGCAGCTCTAGCGGGAGTTGGAATGAGCAGTTCTTC	CASSSSGSWNEQFF
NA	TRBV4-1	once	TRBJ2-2	TGCGCCAGCAGCCAAAATTCCGGGGAGCTGTTTTTT	CASSQNSGELFF
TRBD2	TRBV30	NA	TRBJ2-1	TGTGCCTGGAGTTCGGGCGGGAGCGGATCCTACAATGAGCAGTTCTTC	CAWSSGGSGSYNEQFF
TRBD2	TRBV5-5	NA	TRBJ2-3	TGTGCCAGCAGCTTGGTGGGTAGCGGGAGCCTCACAGATACGCAGTATTTT	CASSLVGSGSLTDTQYF
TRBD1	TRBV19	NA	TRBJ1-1	TGTGCCAGTAGCCCGTGGGACAGTATGAACACTGAAGCTTTCTTT	CASSPWDSMNTEAFF
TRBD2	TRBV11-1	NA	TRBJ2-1	TGTGCCAGCAGCACACGACTAGCGGGTGAGCAGGAGCAGTTCTTC	CASSTRLAGEQEQFF
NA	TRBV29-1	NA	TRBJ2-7	TGCAGCGTTGACTCAGGGGGGACCTACGAGCAGTACTTC	CSVDSGGTYEQYF
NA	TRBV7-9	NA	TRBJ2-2	TGTGCCCACAACGGCGCGGGGGAGCTGTTTTTT	CAHNGAGELFF
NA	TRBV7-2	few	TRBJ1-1	TGTGCCAGCAGCGAGGAAGGGGGAGCTTTCTTT	CASSEEGGAFF
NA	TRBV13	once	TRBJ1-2	TGTGCCAGCAGCTCTTCCCCCGGGCCACCGACGGGTGGCTACACCTTC	CASSSSPGPPTGGYTF
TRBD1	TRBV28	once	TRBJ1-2	TGTGCCAGTTATCCGGGACAGGGGGCTTGGGGCTATGGCTACACCTTC	CASYPGQGAWGYGYTF
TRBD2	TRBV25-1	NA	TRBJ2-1	TGTGCCAGCAGTGAATTTAGCGGGAGTATCAATGAGCAGTTCTTC	CASSEFSGSINEQFF